This T cell receptor beta chain was captured by sequencing in a study of blood T cell repertoires in COVID-19. At the level of the study: PBMCs, B-cell-depleted T cells, or T cells were the source of the cDNA or gDNA that made up the material.

In the authors' methods: Reference gene primer amplification gave nucleated cell count estimates. Sequenced by immunoSEQ multiplex PCR; TCRdb stores in-frame clones only, minus some. The V and J calls and clone size come from that table; D and trimming were worked out from the DNA. The table has some 100,000 clones, approximately 80% seen once; the top ten hold 6.5% to 10%. CDR1 LGHDT and CDR2 YNNKEL come from the germline V gene (reference sequence). V gave up 1 base and J gave up 3 bases; unmatched junction bases: 2. The CDR3 runs 14 residues. This clonotype originated in an elderly woman with active or convalescent COVID-19. Sequenced sample: peripheral blood. V gene TRBV3-1 (or the pseudogene TRBV3-2) combines with J gene TRBJ2-7; 8 bases are shared with TRBD1. CDR3 DNA: TGTGCCAGCAGCCAAGGACAGGGGAGCTACGAGCAGTACTTC. This translates into CASSQGQGSYEQYF.